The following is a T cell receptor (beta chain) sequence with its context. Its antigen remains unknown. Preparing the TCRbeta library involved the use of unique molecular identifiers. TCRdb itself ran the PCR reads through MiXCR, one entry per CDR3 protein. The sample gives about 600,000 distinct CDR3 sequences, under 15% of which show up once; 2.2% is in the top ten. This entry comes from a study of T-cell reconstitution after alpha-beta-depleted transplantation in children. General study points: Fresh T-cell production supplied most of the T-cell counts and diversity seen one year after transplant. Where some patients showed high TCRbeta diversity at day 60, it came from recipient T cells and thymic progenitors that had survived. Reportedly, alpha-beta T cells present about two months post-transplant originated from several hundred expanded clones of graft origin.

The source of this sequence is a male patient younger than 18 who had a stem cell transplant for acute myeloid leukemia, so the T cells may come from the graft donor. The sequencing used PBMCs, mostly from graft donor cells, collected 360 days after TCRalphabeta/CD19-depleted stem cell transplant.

The DNA of the CDR3 is TGCGCCAGCAGCCCGTTACTTGGCCTAGCGGGGTCATACGAGCAGTACTTC. This gives the protein CASSPLLGLAGSYEQYF. The chain links TRBV4-3 to TRBJ2-7; 9 bases agree with TRBD2. Germline V gene lookup returns CDR1 LGHNA and CDR2 YSLEER. The length of the CDR3 is 17 residues. With V trimmed by 4 bases and J by 4 bases, 14 bases remained unmatched.